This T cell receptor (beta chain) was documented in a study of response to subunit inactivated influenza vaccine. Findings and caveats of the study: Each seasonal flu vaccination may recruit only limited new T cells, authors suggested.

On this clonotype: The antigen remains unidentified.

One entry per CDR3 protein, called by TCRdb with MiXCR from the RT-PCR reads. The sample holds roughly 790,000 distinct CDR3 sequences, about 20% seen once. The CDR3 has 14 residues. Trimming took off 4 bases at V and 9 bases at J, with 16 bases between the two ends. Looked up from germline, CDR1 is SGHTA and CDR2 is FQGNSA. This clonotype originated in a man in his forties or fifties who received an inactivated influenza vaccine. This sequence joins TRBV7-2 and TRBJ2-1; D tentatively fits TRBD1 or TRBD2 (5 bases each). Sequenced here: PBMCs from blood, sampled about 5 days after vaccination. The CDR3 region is CASSSHPGTSEQFF. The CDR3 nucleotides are TGTGCCAGCAGCTCACATCCAGGGACCAGTGAGCAGTTCTTC.